These 6 T cell receptor beta chains originate from one sample sequenced in a study of shared clonotypes between healthy human individuals. Clones were sequenced by immunoSEQ multiplex PCR, and TCRdb holds only the in-frame ones, with some missing. The sample lists almost 700,000 clones, 90% to 95% seen once, with more than 20% in the top ten. Naive CD8 cells lacked CD45RO and underwent positive selection for CCR7, leaving out terminally differentiated effector memory CD45RA+ cells. The specimen sequenced was naive CD8+ T cells sorted from blood. These receptors all come from a man aged 25-45 years in good health.

The chain joins TRBV5-1 to TRBJ2-5; TRBD1 matches 12 bases. The V and J ends lost 4 bases and 1 base, in that order; junction bases with no gene match: 5. The CDR3 contains 16 residues. The V gene's germline CDR1 is SGHRS and CDR2 YFSETQ. The CDR3 sequence is CASSLPGQGAQETQYF. CDR3 bases: TGCGCCAGCAGCCTCCCGGGACAGGGGGCCCAAGAGACCCAGTACTTC.

This chain joins TRBV20-1 and TRBJ1-1; the D is unclear. Germline loops: CDR1 DFQATT, CDR2 SNEGSKA (reference sequence). This CDR3 comprises 11 residues. Deletions cut 6 bases from V and 8 bases from J, with 13 bases between. The CDR3 sequence: CSALTVVEAFF. The CDR3 DNA sequence: TGCAGTGCCCTCACCGTGGTCGAAGCTTTCTTT.

V gene TRBV7-9 combines with J gene TRBJ2-3; D is unresolved. V gave up 1 base and J gave up 3 bases, with 5 bases separating them. Germline loops: CDR1 SEHNR, CDR2 FQNEAQ (reference sequence). The CDR3 extends over 13 amino acids. CDR3 region: CASSLGATDTQYF. The CDR3 DNA is TGTGCCAGCAGCTTAGGGGCTACAGATACGCAGTATTTT.

The chain links TRBV5-4 to TRBJ2-1, with D hard to call. The germline V gene has CDR1 SGHNT and CDR2 YYREEE (reference sequence). This CDR3 region has 15 residues. V was shortened by 4 bases and J by 0 bases, with 11 bases between the two germline ends. CDR3 protein: CASSLAPASYNEQFF. The CDR3 nucleotides read TGTGCCAGCAGCCTGGCCCCAGCCTCCTACAATGAGCAGTTCTTC. The variable domain in full, with the rest retrieved from reference TRBV5-4 and TRBJ2-1, is ETGVTQSPTHLIKTRGQQVTLRCSSQSGHNTVSWYQQALGQGPQFIFQYYREEENGRGNFPPRFSGLQFPNYSSELNVNALELDDSALYLCASSLAPASYNEQFFGPGTRLTVL.

The V gene is TRBV29-1, the J gene TRBJ2-2, with 9 bases identical to TRBD1. The CDR3 contains 20 residues. J gave up 3 bases and V 1 base, and 18 bases lay outside the gene matches. Germline V gives CDR1 SQVTM, CDR2 ANQGSEA. Here the CDR3 reads CSVEAYEVDRGSGYTGELFF. CDR3 coding DNA: TGCAGCGTTGAAGCCTATGAAGTCGACAGGGGGTCGGGCTACACCGGGGAGCTGTTTTTT.

This chain uses TRBV19 with TRBJ2-3, with D possibly being TRBD2 (5 bases). Looked up from germline, CDR1 is LNHDA and CDR2 is SQIVND (reference sequence). This CDR3 is 15 amino acids long. V lost 1 base to trimming and J lost 3 bases, with 11 bases between them. The CDR3 sequence: CASSIVSSLTDTQYF. The DNA of the CDR3 is TGTGCCAGTAGTATAGTGTCTAGCTTGACAGATACGCAGTATTTT.